This T cell receptor beta chain was sequenced during a study of OX40 agonist ivuxolimab in advanced cancers. Germline CDR1 reads SGHRS; CDR2 reads YFSETQ. The CDR3 runs 15 residues. With 4 bases removed from V and 5 bases from J, the gap between germline ends came to 15 bases. The data were produced by immunoSEQ multiplex PCR, yet TCRdb's version contains in-frame clones alone and is incomplete. The sample lists about 46,000 clones; about 88% were seen once. This receptor was identified in an adult with an advanced solid tumor such as melanoma, head and neck, liver or kidney cancer. The material sequenced was CD4+ or CD8+ T cells sorted from blood, taken in a trial of the OX40 agonist ivuxolimab. V usage is TRBV5-1 and J usage is TRBJ2-2; maybe TRBD2 (5 bases). CDR3 sequence (DNA): TGCGCCAGCAGCGTCCCCGGGGATTGGACCGGGGAGCTGTTTTTT. Its translation is CASSVPGDWTGELFF. The full variable domain, its missing parts supplied by reference TRBV5-1 and TRBJ2-2, is KAGVTQTPRYLIKTRGQQVTLSCSPISGHRSVSWYQQTPGQGLQFLFEYFSETQRNKGNFPGRFSGRQFSNSRSEMNVSTLELGDSALYLCASSVPGDWTGELFFGEGSRLTVL.